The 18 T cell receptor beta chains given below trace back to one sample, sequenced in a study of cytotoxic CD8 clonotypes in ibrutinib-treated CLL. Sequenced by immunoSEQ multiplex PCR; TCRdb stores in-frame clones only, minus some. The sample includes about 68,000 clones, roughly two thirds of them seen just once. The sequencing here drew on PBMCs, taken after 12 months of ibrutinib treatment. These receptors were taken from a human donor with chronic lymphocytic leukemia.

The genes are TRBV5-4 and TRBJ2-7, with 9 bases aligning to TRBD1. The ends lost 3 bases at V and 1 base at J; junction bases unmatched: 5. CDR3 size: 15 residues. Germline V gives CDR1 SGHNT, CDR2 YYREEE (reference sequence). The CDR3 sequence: CASSSPGQGSYEQYF. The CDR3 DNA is TGTGCCAGCAGCTCCCCGGGACAGGGATCCTACGAGCAGTACTTC. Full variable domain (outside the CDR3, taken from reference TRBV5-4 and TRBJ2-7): ETGVTQSPTHLIKTRGQQVTLRCSSQSGHNTVSWYQQALGQGPQFIFQYYREEENGRGNFPPRFSGLQFPNYSSELNVNALELDDSALYLCASSSPGQGSYEQYFGPGTRLTVT.

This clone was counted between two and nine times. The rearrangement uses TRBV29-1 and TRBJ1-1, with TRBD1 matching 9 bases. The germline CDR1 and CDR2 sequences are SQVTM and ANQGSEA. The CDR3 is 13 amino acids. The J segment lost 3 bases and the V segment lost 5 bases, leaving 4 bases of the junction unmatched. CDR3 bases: TGCAGCGTTCAAACAGGGGGCTACACTGAAGCTTTCTTT. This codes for CSVQTGGYTEAFF.

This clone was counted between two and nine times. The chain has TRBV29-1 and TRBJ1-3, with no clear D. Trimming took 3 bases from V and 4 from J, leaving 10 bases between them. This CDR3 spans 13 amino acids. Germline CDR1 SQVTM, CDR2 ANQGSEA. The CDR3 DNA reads TGCAGCGTTGAGGAAAGGGCAGGAAACACCATATATTTT. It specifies CSVEERAGNTIYF.

Here the CDR3 DNA reads TGTGCCAGAAGCTTGGCTCCACCCCCGGACCTACCATACATACGGGATACGCAGTATTTT. Translation gives CARSLAPPPDLPYIRDTQYF. The chain couples TRBV5-3 to TRBJ2-3; D remains unclear. TRBV5-3 belongs to the ORF category, with a function that is uncertain. V was trimmed by 0 bases and J by 6 bases, leaving 29 bases between them. The CDR3 sequence is 20 residues long.

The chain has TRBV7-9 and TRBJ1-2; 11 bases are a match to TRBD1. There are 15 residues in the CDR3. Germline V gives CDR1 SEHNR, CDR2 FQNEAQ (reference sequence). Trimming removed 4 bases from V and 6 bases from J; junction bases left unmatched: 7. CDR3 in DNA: TGTGCCAGCAGCTCCGGGGACAGGGGGATGGATGGCTACACCTTC. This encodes CASSSGDRGMDGYTF.

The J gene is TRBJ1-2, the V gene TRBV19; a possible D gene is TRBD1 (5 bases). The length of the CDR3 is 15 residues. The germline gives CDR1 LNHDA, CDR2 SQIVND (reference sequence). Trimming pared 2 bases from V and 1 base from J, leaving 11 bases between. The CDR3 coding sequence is TGTGCCAGTAGTATAAAGGACACCAGTAACTATGGCTACACCTTC. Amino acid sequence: CASSIKDTSNYGYTF.

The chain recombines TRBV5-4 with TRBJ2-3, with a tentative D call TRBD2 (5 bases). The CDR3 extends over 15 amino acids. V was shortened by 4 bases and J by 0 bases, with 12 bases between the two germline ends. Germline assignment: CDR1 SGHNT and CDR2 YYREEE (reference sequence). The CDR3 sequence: CASSPKRGSTDTQYF. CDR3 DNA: TGTGCCAGCAGCCCGAAGAGAGGGAGCACAGATACGCAGTATTTT.

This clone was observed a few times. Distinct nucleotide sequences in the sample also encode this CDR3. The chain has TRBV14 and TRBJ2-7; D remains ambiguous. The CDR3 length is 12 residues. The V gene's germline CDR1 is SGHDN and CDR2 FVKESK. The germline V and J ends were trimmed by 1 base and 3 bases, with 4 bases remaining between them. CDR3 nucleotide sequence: TGTGCCAGCAGCCAAGTAGTCTACGAGCAGTACTTC. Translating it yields CASSQVVYEQYF.

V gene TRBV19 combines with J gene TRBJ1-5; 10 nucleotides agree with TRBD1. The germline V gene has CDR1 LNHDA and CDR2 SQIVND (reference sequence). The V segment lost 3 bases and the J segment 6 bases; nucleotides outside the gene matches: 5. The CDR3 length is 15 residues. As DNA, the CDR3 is TGTGCCAGTAGTATTGGGACAGGGGTTGGTCAGCCCCAGCATTTT. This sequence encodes CASSIGTGVGQPQHF. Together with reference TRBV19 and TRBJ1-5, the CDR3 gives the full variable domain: DGGITQSPKYLFRKEGQNVTLSCEQNLNHDAMYWYRQDPGQGLRLIYYSQIVNDFQKGDIAEGYSVSREKKESFPLTVTSAQKNPTAFYLCASSIGTGVGQPQHFGDGTRLSIL.

The CDR3 loop reads CATSRVGAGEKLFF. The CDR3 bases are TGTGCCACCAGCAGAGTGGGGGCTGGTGAAAAACTGTTTTTT. The rearrangement joins TRBV15 to TRBJ1-4; the D gene is possibly TRBD1 (6 bases). CDR1 LNHNV and CDR2 YYDKDF come from the germline V gene (reference sequence). Trimming cost V 1 base and J 7 bases, with 10 bases left between them. The CDR3 is made up of 14 amino acids.

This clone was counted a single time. The CDR3 region has the DNA TGTGCCAGCAGTTACGGAGGCAGGGTGGGGCAGTACTTC. This encodes CASSYGGRVGQYF. The chain joins TRBV6-5 to TRBJ2-7; D may correspond to TRBD1 or TRBD2 (5 bases each). The CDR3 has 13 amino acids. The V end lost 2 bases, the J end lost 9 bases, and 14 bases lay between the germline ends. Germline V gives CDR1 MNHEY, CDR2 SVGAGI.

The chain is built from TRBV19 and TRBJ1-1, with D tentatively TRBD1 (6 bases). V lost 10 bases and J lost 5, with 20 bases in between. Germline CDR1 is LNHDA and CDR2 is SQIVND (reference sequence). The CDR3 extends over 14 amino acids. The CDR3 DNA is TGTGCCACCATCCCAACAGGGAAAGGGACTGAAGCTTTCTTT. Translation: CATIPTGKGTEAFF.

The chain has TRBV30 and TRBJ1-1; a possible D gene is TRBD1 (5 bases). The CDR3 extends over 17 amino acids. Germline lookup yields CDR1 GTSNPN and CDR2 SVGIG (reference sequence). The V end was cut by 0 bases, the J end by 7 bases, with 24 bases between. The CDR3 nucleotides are TGTGCCTGGAGTGTACGGGTGGGGACCCCTGGGGGAGGTGAAGCTTTCTTT. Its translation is CAWSVRVGTPGGGEAFF.

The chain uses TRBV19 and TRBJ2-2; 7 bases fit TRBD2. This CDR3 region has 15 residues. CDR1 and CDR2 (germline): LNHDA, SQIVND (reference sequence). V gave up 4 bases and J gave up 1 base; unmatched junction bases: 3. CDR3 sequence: CASSRLAGNTGELFF. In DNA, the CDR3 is TGTGCCAGTAGTAGATTAGCGGGGAACACCGGGGAGCTGTTTTTT.

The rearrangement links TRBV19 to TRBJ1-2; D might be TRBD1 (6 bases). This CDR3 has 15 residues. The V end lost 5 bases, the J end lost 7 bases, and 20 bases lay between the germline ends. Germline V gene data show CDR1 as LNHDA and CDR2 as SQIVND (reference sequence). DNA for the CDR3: TGTGCCAGTAGTGACCAACAGGGATTAGTGGGTGGCTACACCTTC. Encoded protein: CASSDQQGLVGGYTF.

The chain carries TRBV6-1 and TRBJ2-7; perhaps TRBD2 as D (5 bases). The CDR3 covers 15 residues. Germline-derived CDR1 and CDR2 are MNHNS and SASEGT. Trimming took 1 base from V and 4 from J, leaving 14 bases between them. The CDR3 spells CASSEGLAATYEQYF. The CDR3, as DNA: TGTGCCAGCAGTGAAGGGCTAGCCGCCACTTACGAGCAGTACTTC.

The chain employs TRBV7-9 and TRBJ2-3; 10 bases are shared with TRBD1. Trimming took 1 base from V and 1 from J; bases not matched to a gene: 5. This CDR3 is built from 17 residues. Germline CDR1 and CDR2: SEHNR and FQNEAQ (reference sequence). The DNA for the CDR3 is TGTGCCAGCAGCTTAGGGGCCGGGACAGGGGGCACAGATACGCAGTATTTT. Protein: CASSLGAGTGGTDTQYF.

Written as DNA, the CDR3 is TGTGCCAGCGCCGTCTTGCAGGGACGTTACGAGCAGTACTTC. Amino acid sequence: CASAVLQGRYEQYF. The chain combines TRBV27 with TRBJ2-7; D might be TRBD1 or TRBD2, each matching 5 bases. Per the germline V gene, CDR1 is MNHEY and CDR2 is SMNVEV (reference sequence). Trimming left V 8 bases short and J 4 bases short, with 18 bases between. The CDR3 length is 14 residues.